The 21 T cell receptor beta chains below were found in one sample sequenced in a study of blood T cells in healthy people across ages. Using a J-beta primer mix together with a sample-barcoded 5' primer, a second PCR was run for roughly 6 to 12 cycles. Via MiXCR, TCRdb re-called the 5' RACE reads, giving one row per CDR3 protein. The sample consists of around 1.7 million distinct CDR3 sequences, about 28% of them appearing once. Sequenced sample: blood. The receptor set was obtained from a woman under 40 in good health.

This sequence joins TRBV9 and TRBJ2-7; 10 bases align to TRBD1. The germline V gene encodes CDR1 SGDLS and CDR2 YYNGEE. This CDR3 region has 15 residues. V dropped 3 bases and J dropped 3; count of bases not matched to a gene: 6. The CDR3 loop is CASSASGQGHYEQYF. In nucleotides, the CDR3 is TGTGCCAGCAGCGCGTCGGGACAGGGGCACTACGAGCAGTACTTC.

Only a few counts were recorded for this clonotype. The CDR3 protein is CASSYDRGWGTEAFF. In DNA form, the CDR3 reads TGTGCCAGCAGTTATGACCGGGGATGGGGCACTGAAGCTTTCTTT. The V gene is TRBV6-2 or TRBV6-3, the J gene TRBJ1-1; D call uncertain. This CDR3 is 15 amino acids long. CDR1 MNHEY and CDR2 SVGEGT come from the germline V gene. Trimming pared 3 bases from V and 4 bases from J, leaving 15 bases between.

The chain uses TRBV20-1 and TRBJ1-1, with 7 bases that match TRBD1. This CDR3 spans 18 amino acids. The V gene end was trimmed by 2 bases and the J gene end by 1 base; junction bases not matched to a gene: 16. CDR1 and CDR2 from the germline V gene are DFQATT and SNEGSKA (reference sequence). This chain's CDR3 is CSARSPGQVYGSNTEAFF. In nucleotides, the CDR3 is TGCAGTGCTAGATCTCCCGGACAGGTCTATGGGTCGAACACTGAAGCTTTCTTT.

This clonotype showed up just a few times. The chain has TRBV6-1 and TRBJ2-7; D perhaps matches TRBD1 (5 bases). This CDR3 spans 14 amino acids. Germline V gives CDR1 MNHNS, CDR2 SASEGT. Trimming pared 2 bases from V and 5 bases from J, leaving 13 bases between. The CDR3 DNA follows: TGTGCCAGCAGTGAACCCGGACACATACACGAGCAGTACTTC. Translation gives CASSEPGHIHEQYF.

This clonotype came up a few times. For the CDR3, the DNA is TGCGCCAGCAGCGGGGGGGACAGATACGGCGAGCAGTACTTC. Amino acids: CASSGGDRYGEQYF. The V call is TRBV5-1, the J call TRBJ2-5; possibly TRBD1 or TRBD2 for D (7 bases each). The J call is in doubt because the DNA end fits TRBJ2-7 better. The CDR3 has 14 residues. Germline CDR1 reads SGHRS; CDR2 reads YFSETQ.

With respect to this clonotype: It may be a read error: a sequence one base away is much more abundant. The V gene is TRBV20-1, the J gene TRBJ2-1; 7 nucleotides align to TRBD2. Germline CDR1 reads DFQATT; CDR2 reads SNEGSKA (reference sequence). The CDR3 is 12 amino acids. Unmatched junction bases numbered 5, after V lost 6 bases and J lost 6 bases. The CDR3: CSAQTSCNEQFF. In nucleotides, the CDR3 is TGCAGTGCCCAGACTAGCTGCAATGAGCAGTTCTTC.

This clonotype was counted once. This chain connects TRBV20-1 to TRBJ1-1; TRBD1 is a possible D gene (5 bases). The V gene lost 1 base and the J gene lost 4 bases, with 16 bases spanning the gap. CDR3 length equals 15 residues. Germline lookup yields CDR1 DFQATT and CDR2 SNEGSKA (reference sequence). For the CDR3, the DNA is TGCAGTGCTAGAGTACCGGGGCCGAGCGCCACTGAAGCTTTCTTT. It codes for CSARVPGPSATEAFF.

In regard to this clonotype: Germline is not matched at one junction end, which may reflect a read error. The chain links TRBV5-1 to TRBJ1-2; D uncertain. In germline, CDR1 is SGHRS, CDR2 YFSETQ. The CDR3 has 14 residues. The CDR3 protein is CASSPREGNYGCTF. DNA of the CDR3: TGCGCCAGCAGCCCGCGTGAAGGGAACTATGGCTGCACCTTC.

The chain combines TRBV20-1 with TRBJ1-1; TRBD1 might be the D (6 bases). Germline assignment: CDR1 DFQATT and CDR2 SNEGSKA (reference sequence). There are 14 residues in the CDR3. V was trimmed by 0 bases and J by 2 bases, leaving 10 bases between them. CDR3 in DNA: TGCAGTGCTAGAGACTGGACAGTCAACACTGAAGCTTTCTTT. The encoded protein is CSARDWTVNTEAFF.

The sample holds a few counts of this clonotype. The chain couples TRBV12-3 or TRBV12-4 to TRBJ2-5; 9 bases match TRBD2. With 8 bases clipped from V and 2 bases from J, the junction kept 6 bases outside the gene matches. CDR3 length: 14 residues. The CDR3 nucleotides read TGTGCCAGCGCTTTTGCGGGAGGGCAAGAGACCCAGTACTTC. This codes for CASAFAGGQETQYF.

J is TRBJ2-1 and V is TRBV5-1, with TRBD1 matching 8 bases. Germline lookup yields CDR1 SGHRS and CDR2 YFSETQ. J was trimmed by 5 bases and V by 4 bases; bases with no gene match: 5. CDR3 size: 14 residues. The CDR3 DNA sequence: TGCGCCAGCAGCGCCGGGACAGGCGACAATGAGCAGTTCTTC. It codes for CASSAGTGDNEQFF.

This clonotype was seen more than once but under ten times. The chain recombines TRBV12-3 or TRBV12-4 with TRBJ2-5, with 9 positions matching TRBD2. Unmatched junction bases numbered 4, after V lost 3 bases and J lost 2 bases. The CDR3 contains 15 residues. The CDR3: CASSFAGGSQETQYF. The CDR3 DNA is TGTGCCAGCAGTTTCGCGGGAGGGAGTCAAGAGACCCAGTACTTC.

The chain joins TRBV5-1 to TRBJ1-5; tentatively, D is TRBD1 (6 bases). CDR1 is SGHRS, CDR2 YFSETQ, per germline. The CDR3 has 16 amino acids. V was clipped by 4 bases and J by 5 bases, with 19 bases between them. As DNA, the CDR3 is TGCGCCAGCAGCGCCGACGGGCAGGGGCTGTATCAGCCCCAGCATTTT. It yields the protein CASSADGQGLYQPQHF.

In regard to this clonotype: This sequence may be a read error, since a much larger clone differs from it by one base. The chain links TRBV29-1 to TRBJ2-7; TRBD1 might be the D (7 bases). The J call is uncertain, as TRBJ2-5 better fits the DNA end. Germline lookup yields CDR1 SQVTM and CDR2 ANQGSEA. This CDR3 comprises 13 residues. The CDR3 DNA is TGCAGCGCCGGGGGACAGATTGTGGGGACCCAGTACTTC. Its translation: CSAGGQIVGTQYF.

Only one count was recorded for this clonotype. The genes are TRBV7-2 and TRBJ2-4; tentatively, D is TRBD2 (6 bases). The last part of the DNA fits TRBJ2-7 better; the J call may be wrong. The CDR3 contains 14 residues. CDR1 and CDR2 from the germline V gene are SGHTA and FQGNSA. The CDR3 here is CASSWGLLIPEQYF. Written as DNA, the CDR3 is TGTGCCAGCAGTTGGGGACTTCTAATTCCCGAGCAGTACTTC.

This clonotype has a handful of counts. The chain uses TRBV20-1 and TRBJ2-1; TRBD2 aligns across 10 bases. With 3 bases clipped from V and 11 bases from J, the junction kept 13 bases outside the gene matches. This CDR3 has 15 amino acids. Germline CDR1 and CDR2: DFQATT and SNEGSKA (reference sequence). The CDR3 DNA reads TGCAGTGCTAGCGGGGGAAGCAGCGGGAGGGGCCAGCAGTTCTTC. This translates into CSASGGSSGRGQQFF.

Only a few counts were recorded for this clonotype. The V call is TRBV5-1, the J call TRBJ2-3; 8 bases map to TRBD1. V was pared by 4 bases and J by 6 bases, with 10 bases of the junction left unmatched. This CDR3 has 15 amino acids. Germline V gene data show CDR1 as SGHRS and CDR2 as YFSETQ. CDR3 loop: CASSPGQGYLDTQYF. The DNA of the CDR3 is TGCGCCAGCAGCCCAGGACAGGGCTATTTGGATACGCAGTATTTT.

This clonotype was seen only a few times. CDR3 in amino acids: CASRPWGVPYEQYF. DNA for the CDR3: TGTGCCAGTCGTCCTTGGGGGGTACCCTACGAGCAGTACTTC. The chain is built from TRBV5-6 and TRBJ2-7; possible D gene TRBD2, 6 bases. The CDR3 is 14 amino acids. V lost 8 bases and J lost 2, with 17 bases in between. Germline loops: CDR1 SGHDT, CDR2 YYEEEE.

The rearrangement joins TRBV7-9 to TRBJ1-3; 9 nucleotides match TRBD1. Germline V gives CDR1 SEHNR, CDR2 FQNEAQ (reference sequence). V lost 1 base to trimming and J lost 0 bases; unmatched junction nucleotides: 13. The CDR3 is 20 residues long. CDR3 bases: TGTGCCAGCAGCTTAGATTTGTCGTGGGGACAGGGCAGCTCTGGAAACACCATATATTTT. This sequence encodes CASSLDLSWGQGSSGNTIYF.

This clonotype was seen a few times. The rearrangement links TRBV7-9 to TRBJ1-1, with D perhaps TRBD1 (5 bases). The V end was cut by 0 bases, the J end by 6 bases, with 8 bases between. CDR1 SEHNR and CDR2 FQNEAQ come from the germline V gene (reference sequence). This CDR3 spans 13 amino acids. CDR3: CASSLAQGAEAFF. The CDR3 nucleotides are TGTGCCAGCAGCTTAGCCCAGGGCGCTGAAGCTTTCTTT.

This clonotype was seen repeatedly, ten times or more. V is TRBV20-1 and J is TRBJ2-1; no clear D gene. This CDR3 has 12 amino acids. V shed 2 bases and J shed 5 bases, with 7 bases lying between them. The germline V gene has CDR1 DFQATT and CDR2 SNEGSKA (reference sequence). The CDR3 bases are TGCAGTGCTAGACTGTTGGACAATGAGCAGTTCTTC. Protein: CSARLLDNEQFF.